The clone carrying this T cell receptor beta chain appeared a few times. Its matching antigen is unknown. Primers used in a second PCR of about 6 to 11 cycles were a sample-barcoded 5' primer and a J-beta primer mix. Unique molecular identifiers of 12 random nucleotides labeled each cDNA. A single record per CDR3 protein comes from TCRdb applying MiXCR to the 5' RACE reads. The sample includes about 800,000 distinct CDR3 sequences, around a quarter of them seen just once. The sample belongs to a study of blood T cells in healthy people across ages. In the study overall: Template switching captured about one barcoded beta molecule per two T cells. Whole-study findings and limits: Shifts in expanded clonotypes may have been confounded by donor CMV status, which was unknown. A strong correlation between TCR beta diversity and naive T cell percentage was seen.

Trimming stripped 4 bases from V and 0 bases from J, with 13 bases between. The CDR3 extends over 15 amino acids. CDR1 is SQVTM and CDR2 is ANQGSEA in the germline V gene. This sample also appeared in a second study, on T cells of mothers and their children.

This chain links TRBV29-1 with TRBJ1-3, with D perhaps matching TRBD1 (5 bases). The sequencing input was blood. The receptor was derived from a boy aged 5-17 years in good health. The CDR3 DNA sequence: TGCAGCGTTGGCGGTGACAGTTTCTCTGGAAACACCATATATTTT. Protein: CSVGGDSFSGNTIYF.